This T cell receptor beta chain is from a study of human T cells and chemical hapten exposure. The overall study: Patients got weekly scalp diphenylcyclopropenone doses over the approximately 24-week study.

This clonotype was seen many times. Its antigen is unidentified. Time point defined: pre-sensitization, week 0. As to treatment: therapeutic diphenylcyclopropenone sensitization with weekly scalp DPC. Prior to each patch test being applied, blood was drawn. TCRdb called the RACE reads again in MiXCR, with one record for every CDR3 protein. The table lists 270,000 or so distinct CDR3 sequences, about 7.7% of them singletons. The J segment lost 1 base and the V segment lost 6 bases, leaving 10 bases of the junction unmatched. CDR3 size: 17 residues. CDR1 is MNHEY and CDR2 is SVGAGI in the germline V gene. The study's findings and limits: Sensitizing with DPC caused no change in TCRs above 1 in 1000 frequency.

Sample: whole blood, taken in connection with sensitization to the hapten diphenylcyclopropenone (DPC). This receptor was obtained from a man between 18 and 35 years old with alopecia areata. Some clones in this sample may be carry-over from other donors' samples. This chain joins TRBV6-5 and TRBJ2-3, with 10 bases aligning to TRBD1. CDR3 nucleotides: TGTGCCAGCAGGGTGACCGGGACAGGGGTTGGCACAGATACGCAGTATTTT. Protein: CASRVTGTGVGTDTQYF.